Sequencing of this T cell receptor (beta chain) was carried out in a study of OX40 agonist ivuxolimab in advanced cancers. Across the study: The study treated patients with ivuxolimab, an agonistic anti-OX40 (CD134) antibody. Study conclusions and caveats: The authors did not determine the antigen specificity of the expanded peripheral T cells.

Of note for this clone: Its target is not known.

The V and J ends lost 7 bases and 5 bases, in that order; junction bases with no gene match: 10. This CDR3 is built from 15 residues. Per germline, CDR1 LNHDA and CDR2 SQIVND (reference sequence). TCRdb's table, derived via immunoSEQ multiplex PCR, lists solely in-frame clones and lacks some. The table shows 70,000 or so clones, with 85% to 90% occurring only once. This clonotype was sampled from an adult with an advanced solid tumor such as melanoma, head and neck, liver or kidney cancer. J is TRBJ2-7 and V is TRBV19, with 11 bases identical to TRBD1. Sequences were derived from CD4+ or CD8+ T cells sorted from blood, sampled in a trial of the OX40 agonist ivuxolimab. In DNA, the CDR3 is TGTGCCAGTACCCCCGGGACAGGGGGTAAAGACGAGCAGTACTTC. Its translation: CASTPGTGGKDEQYF.